The rows below give T cell receptor beta chains drawn from one sample of a study of vaccination effects on CD4 cells after COVID-19. Assay used: immunoSEQ multiplex PCR; TCRdb lists only in-frame clones, some missing. The data show over 50,000 clones, around 81% seen once. No antigens are known for them. This sample comprised CD4+ T cells from PBMCs cultured with HCoV-229E spike peptides, obtained before COVID-19 vaccination. The receptor set was obtained from a human donor who received a COVID-19 vaccine. Both conserved end residues are part of each CDR3. Fields, in order: V gene, J gene, D gene, clone size, CDR3 length, CDR3 DNA, CDR3 protein. D genes are given only for firm matches. Clone size appears in some rows only: once, few, many, or a class for an expanded clone.

>TRBV7-2|TRBJ2-3|.|.|14
TGTGCCAGCAGTTCATCGGGGGGCCCAGATACGCAGTATTTT
CASSSSGGPDTQYF
>TRBV27|TRBJ1-6|.|few|13
TGTGCCAGCAGAGTGGACTATAATTCACCCCTCCACTTT
CASRVDYNSPLHF
>TRBV19|TRBJ1-3|.|.|14
TGTGCCAGTAGTATGGGCCGGACTGGAAACACCATATATTTT
CASSMGRTGNTIYF
>TRBV2|TRBJ1-1|.|few|14
TGTGCCAGCGTCAGAAACAGGGAGTACACTGAAGCTTTCTTT
CASVRNREYTEAFF
>TRBV4-1|TRBJ1-4|.|.|15
TGCGCCAGCAGCCGCTCAGGGGCAACTAATGAAAAACTGTTTTTT
CASSRSGATNEKLFF
>TRBV18|TRBJ2-6|TRBD1|.|17
TGTGCCAGCTCACCAGGGACAGGGGCCTCTGGGGCCAACGTCCTGACTTTC
CASSPGTGASGANVLTF
>TRBV18|TRBJ2-1|.|once|15
TGTGCCAGCTCACCACTTTTTCAGGGCTACAATGAGCAGTTCTTC
CASSPLFQGYNEQFF
>TRBV10-2|TRBJ2-5|.|once|15
TGCGCCAGCAGTGAGCAACATTGGGGGTCAGAGACCCAGTACTTC
CASSEQHWGSETQYF
>TRBV10-2|TRBJ2-3|.|.|12
TGCGCCAGCAGTGAGTCGGGAGATACGCAGTATTTT
CASSESGDTQYF
>TRBV7-2|TRBJ2-3|.|.|15
TGTGCCAGCAGCTTAGCGGGGGTAGCCACAGATACGCAGTATTTT
CASSLAGVATDTQYF
>TRBV6-5|TRBJ2-3|.|.|12
TGTGCGTCGGGAACTAGCACAGATACGCAGTATTTT
CASGTSTDTQYF
>TRBV11-2|TRBJ2-1|.|.|13
TGTGCCAGCAGCTTAGCGCCGTTGGATGAGCAGTTCTTC
CASSLAPLDEQFF
>TRBV7-9|TRBJ1-2|TRBD1|.|16
TGTGCCAGCAGCCACCCGTTACAGGGGGCTTGCTATGGCTACACCTTC
CASSHPLQGACYGYTF
>TRBV2|TRBJ2-4|.|few|15
TGTGCCAGCAGTGAATGGAGGCAGACCAAAAACATTCAGTACTTC
CASSEWRQTKNIQYF
>TRBV18|TRBJ1-1|.|.|14
TGTGCCAGCTCACCAACAGGGAAAAACACTGAAGCTTTCTTT
CASSPTGKNTEAFF
>TRBV29-1|TRBJ2-5|TRBD2|.|15
TGCAGCGTTGAACCGGGGGGGACCCTCCGAGAGACCCAGTACTTC
CSVEPGGTLRETQYF